Listed below are T cell receptor beta chains from one sample, sequenced in a study of shared clonotypes between healthy human individuals. Using immunoSEQ multiplex PCR, the repertoire was profiled, and TCRdb retains in-frame clones only, with some absent. The top ten clones hold around 0.057% of a sample with a few hundred thousand clones, more than 95% of them seen once. Material: naive CD4+ T cells sorted from blood. The receptors shown here come from a woman in her 30s in good health. The CDR3 runs from the conserved cysteine through the conserved F or W. A D gene is named only where the DNA matches it firmly. Clone size appears in some rows only: once, few, many, or a class for an expanded clone.

CDR3 protein	CDR3 DNA	clone size	CDR3 length	J gene	V gene	D gene
CASLTPAYEQYF	TGTGCCAGCTTGACACCAGCCTACGAGCAGTACTTC	few	12	TRBJ2-7	TRBV5-6	-
CASSVEAGYTDTQYF	TGTGCCAGCAGCGTAGAAGCGGGGTACACAGATACGCAGTATTTT	-	15	TRBJ2-3	TRBV9	TRBD2
CSVVSGQETQYF	TGCAGCGTTGTGTCAGGGCAAGAGACCCAGTACTTC	-	12	TRBJ2-5	TRBV29-1	-
CASSQEGSGASYGYTF	TGCGCCAGCAGCCAAGAGGGTTCTGGGGCGAGCTATGGCTACACCTTC	-	16	TRBJ1-2	TRBV4-1	-
CASSSSGTSGASGETQYF	TGTGCCAGCAGCTCCTCCGGGACTAGCGGGGCAAGCGGGGAGACCCAGTACTTC	-	18	TRBJ2-5	TRBV7-9	TRBD2
CASSYIDRAEAFF	TGTGCCAGCAGTTACATAGACAGGGCTGAAGCTTTCTTT	-	13	TRBJ1-1	TRBV6-6	TRBD1
CATSRGGLAGGIQDEQYF	TGTGCCACCAGCAGAGGGGGACTAGCGGGAGGGATACAAGACGAGCAGTACTTC	-	18	TRBJ2-7	TRBV15	TRBD2
CASSLRDEQYF	TGTGCCAGCAGTTTAAGGGACGAGCAGTACTTC	-	11	TRBJ2-7	TRBV28	-
CASSERGISSYEQYF	TGTGCCAGCAGTGAAAGAGGGATTTCCTCCTACGAGCAGTACTTC	-	15	TRBJ2-7	TRBV2	-
CASTGLAGGYNEQFF	TGCGCCAGCACCGGACTAGCGGGAGGTTACAATGAGCAGTTCTTC	-	15	TRBJ2-1	TRBV5-1	TRBD2
CASSIGTSGRGETQYF	TGTGCCAGTAGTATTGGGACTAGCGGGAGAGGCGAGACCCAGTACTTC	-	16	TRBJ2-5	TRBV19	TRBD2
CASSEYRAANTGELFF	TGTGCCAGCAGTGAATATAGGGCAGCCAACACCGGGGAGCTGTTTTTT	-	16	TRBJ2-2	TRBV25-1	-
CASSRSMNEQYF	TGTGCCAGCAGCCGCTCTATGAACGAGCAGTACTTC	-	12	TRBJ2-7	TRBV4-2	-
CASGVWTSPGELFF	TGTGCCAGCGGGGTTTGGACTAGTCCCGGGGAGCTGTTTTTT	-	14	TRBJ2-2	TRBV18	TRBD2
CASSPGGGSDYEQYF	TGTGCCAGCAGCCCCGGGGGCGGGAGCGACTACGAGCAGTACTTC	-	15	TRBJ2-7	TRBV28	-
CASSYSGASYGYTF	TGTGCCAGCAGTTACTCGGGTGCCTCCTATGGCTACACCTTC	-	14	TRBJ1-2	TRBV6-5	-
CASSLPGIYSNQPQHF	TGTGCCAGCAGTTTACCGGGGATTTATAGCAATCAGCCCCAGCATTTT	-	16	TRBJ1-5	TRBV7-2	-
CASSYGFHRSEAFF	TGTGCCAGCAGTTACGGGTTCCACAGGTCTGAGGCTTTCTTT	-	14	TRBJ1-1	TRBV6-5	-
CASSVRTGLGYEQYF	TGTGCCAGCAGCGTCCGGACAGGGTTGGGTTACGAGCAGTACTTC	once	15	TRBJ2-7	TRBV9	TRBD1
CASSEEGGAGANVLTF	TGTGCCAGCAGTGAAGAGGGGGGCGCTGGGGCCAACGTCCTGACTTTC	-	16	TRBJ2-6	TRBV6-1	-
CASSSQNLAGGSTDTQYF	TGTGCCAGCAGTTCCCAGAATTTAGCGGGGGGTTCCACAGATACGCAGTATTTT	-	18	TRBJ2-3	TRBV28	TRBD2
CAWSVLNVNTEAFF	TGTGCCTGGAGTGTATTAAATGTGAACACTGAAGCTTTCTTT	-	14	TRBJ1-1	TRBV30	-
CASSPWREHDEQYF	TGTGCCAGCAGTCCCTGGCGGGAGCATGACGAGCAGTACTTC	once	14	TRBJ2-7	TRBV6-5	TRBD2
CASSPDRGYEQYF	TGCGCCAGCAGCCCCGACAGAGGCTACGAGCAGTACTTC	-	13	TRBJ2-7	TRBV5-1	-
CASSPNRGAATEAFF	TGTGCCAGCTCACCAAACCGAGGCGCTGCAACTGAAGCTTTCTTT	-	15	TRBJ1-1	TRBV18	-
CASGRDWASTGELFF	TGTGCCAGCGGTCGGGACTGGGCGAGTACCGGGGAGCTGTTTTTT	-	15	TRBJ2-2	TRBV9	-